This entry features one T cell receptor beta chain sequence. This record belongs to a study of blood T cell repertoires in COVID-19. V gave up 0 bases and J gave up 7 bases; unmatched junction bases: 1. The germline V gene encodes CDR1 SGDLS and CDR2 YYNGEE. This CDR3 comprises 15 residues. The method was immunoSEQ multiplex PCR; TCRdb's version includes in-frame clones alone and lacks a portion of them. The sample consists of about 390,000 clones, 87% of them appearing once. The chain uses TRBV9 and TRBJ2-1, with TRBD2 matching over 13 bases. The TCR comes from a woman aged 55-69 years with COVID-19, enrolled during active disease. Sequenced: peripheral blood. The CDR3 reads CASSVETSGGNEQFF. CDR3 nucleotides: TGTGCCAGCAGCGTAGAGACTAGCGGGGGGAATGAGCAGTTCTTC.